This T cell receptor (beta chain) was captured by sequencing in a study of blood T cell repertoires in COVID-19. About the research overall: Both acute and convalescent COVID-19 samples were obtained from the United States, Italy and Spain. T cells, B-cell-depleted T cells, or PBMCs supplied cDNA or gDNA.

The CDR3 runs 15 residues. V shed 3 bases and J 8 bases; nucleotides not matched to a gene: 9. Per the germline V gene, CDR1 is LNHDA and CDR2 is SQIVND (reference sequence). Original analysis: Counts of nucleated cells, estimated from reference gene primer amplification, were obtained. Produced via immunoSEQ multiplex PCR; TCRdb's table is partial and in-frame only. The DNA was the basis for D and trimming; V, J and clone size are from that table. In the table there are a few hundred thousand clones, 85% to 90% of which are singletons. V usage is TRBV19 and J usage is TRBJ2-1; 8 bases are shared with TRBD1. Material: PBMCs or T cells enriched from blood (not recorded which). This sequence was found in a woman under 30 who had recovered from COVID-19. CDR3 residues: CASSMGSGGGDEQFF. CDR3 DNA sequence: TGTGCCAGTAGTATGGGGTCAGGGGGCGGCGATGAGCAGTTCTTC.